This passage covers 26 T cell receptor beta chains from one sample sequenced in a study of graft-versus-host responses after intestinal transplantation. Assay: immunoSEQ multiplex PCR; the TCRdb copy retains only in-frame clones and omits some. The sample includes 96,000 or so clones, about 90% of them seen just once. Their specific antigens are unknown. Sequenced here: unstimulated CD4+ T cells sorted from spleen or lymph node cells, sampled before intestinal transplant. These receptor sequences come from a human donor who received an intestinal transplant.

The CDR3 protein is CAYSIQTDYEQYF. In nucleotides, the CDR3 is TGTGCCTACTCAATCCAGACAGACTACGAGCAGTACTTC. This chain uses TRBV30 with TRBJ2-7; D possibly corresponds to TRBD1 (5 bases). The CDR3 consists of 13 residues. V lost 7 bases and J 3 bases, leaving 16 bases between the germline ends. The germline V gene encodes CDR1 GTSNPN and CDR2 SVGIG (reference sequence).

V and J are TRBV5-1 and TRBJ2-5, with unresolved D. Germline lookup yields CDR1 SGHRS and CDR2 YFSETQ. V was pared by 6 bases and J by 5 bases, with 14 bases between. This CDR3 comprises 13 residues. The CDR3 region has the DNA TGCGCCAGCAAGCACCAATACGGGGAGACCCAGTACTTC. This codes for CASKHQYGETQYF.

This chain joins TRBV7-2 and TRBJ2-5, with TRBD2 identical over 7 bases. V trimming: 8 bases; J trimming: 5 bases; junction bases outside the gene matches: 11. This CDR3 is 14 amino acids long. Germline V gives CDR1 SGHTA, CDR2 FQGNSA. CDR3 nucleotides: TGTGCCAGCGCCCTGGGGGGGGACCGGGAGACCCAGTACTTC. This translates into CASALGGDRETQYF.

V and J are TRBV4-3 and TRBJ2-4; TRBD1 might be the D (6 bases). Germline V lookup: CDR1 LGHNA, CDR2 YSLEER. V was pared by 3 bases and J by 0 bases, with 12 bases between. This CDR3 comprises 16 residues. DNA for the CDR3: TGCGCCAGCAGCCATAACCCAGGGGTAGCCAAAAACATTCAGTACTTC. This encodes CASSHNPGVAKNIQYF.

The chain is built from TRBV10-3 and TRBJ1-1; no definite D call. CDR3 size: 17 residues. V dropped 5 bases and J dropped 2 bases, with 21 bases sitting between them. CDR1 ENHRY and CDR2 SYGVKD come from the germline V gene. The CDR3 DNA follows: TGTGCCATCAGTCCTTCCCAGCTTCTGGGAGGAAACACTGAAGCTTTCTTT. It encodes CAISPSQLLGGNTEAFF.

This clone is a singleton in its sample. V is TRBV6-5 and J is TRBJ1-6; unclear D gene. CDR1 MNHEY and CDR2 SVGAGI come from the germline V gene. The CDR3 is made up of 13 amino acids. This CDR3 reads CASRWQNNSPLHF. The CDR3 nucleotides are TGTGCTTCGAGGTGGCAGAATAATTCACCCCTCCACTTT.

This clone appeared a single time. This chain links TRBV5-6 with TRBJ1-6; D not certain. There are 14 residues in the CDR3. Germline V gene sequence: CDR1 SGHDT, CDR2 YYEEEE. V was shortened by 0 bases and J by 6 bases, with 7 bases between the two germline ends. The CDR3 DNA reads as TGTGCCAGCAGCTTGGGTTTCGGTAATTCACCCCTCCACTTT. It codes for CASSLGFGNSPLHF.

This sequence joins TRBV7-2 and TRBJ2-5, with 8 bases aligning to TRBD2. The end of the DNA is better explained by TRBJ2-7, so the J call may be wrong. Germline V gene lookup returns CDR1 SGHTA and CDR2 FQGNSA. This CDR3 region has 17 residues. CDR3 bases: TGTGCCAGCAGCCTAGGACTAGCCGCTATAAACTCCTACGAGCAGTACTTC. Translated: CASSLGLAAINSYEQYF.

The V call is TRBV14, the J call TRBJ2-5, with TRBD2 as a possible D gene (6 bases). Per the germline V gene, CDR1 is SGHDN and CDR2 is FVKESK. Deletions cut 1 base from V and 3 bases from J, with 15 bases between. The CDR3 length is 16 residues. CDR3 in amino acids: CASSQVGLPGEETQYF. CDR3 DNA sequence: TGTGCCAGCAGCCAAGTGGGACTGCCCGGGGAAGAGACCCAGTACTTC.

The V gene is TRBV4-3, the J gene TRBJ1-3; no reliable D call. V lost 1 base and J 0 bases, leaving 10 bases between the germline ends. The CDR3 consists of 16 residues. From germline, CDR1 is LGHNA and CDR2 YSLEER. The CDR3 spells CASSQAEILSGNTIYF. CDR3 coding DNA: TGCGCCAGCAGCCAAGCTGAGATCCTCTCTGGAAACACCATATATTTT.

The V call is TRBV19, the J call TRBJ2-2; TRBD2 matches at 7 bases. Germline CDR1 LNHDA, CDR2 SQIVND (reference sequence). Losses at the gene ends were 7 bases for V and 2 bases for J; bases not matched to a gene: 7. The CDR3 totals 15 residues. The CDR3 loop reads CASNPASGNTGELFF. The CDR3 DNA is TGTGCCAGTAACCCGGCTAGCGGCAACACCGGGGAGCTGTTTTTT.

This clone was seen a single time. The chain combines TRBV27 with TRBJ1-2; 8 nucleotides agree with TRBD1. Germline V gene data show CDR1 as MNHEY and CDR2 as SMNVEV (reference sequence). The ends lost 5 bases at V and 8 bases at J; junction bases unmatched: 7. The CDR3 extends over 13 amino acids. The CDR3 loop reads CASSPTGEWGYTF. CDR3 coding DNA: TGTGCCAGCAGTCCGACAGGGGAGTGGGGCTACACCTTC.

This chain connects TRBV4-2 to TRBJ2-2, with TRBD2 identical over 11 bases. Per germline, CDR1 LGHNA and CDR2 YNFKEQ. The junction had 3 bases not matched to a gene; V was cut back by 0 bases and J by 6 bases. The CDR3 extends over 16 amino acids. The CDR3 here is CASSQEVAGGPGELFF. The CDR3 nucleotides are TGTGCCAGCAGCCAAGAAGTAGCGGGAGGGCCCGGGGAGCTGTTTTTT.

The sample holds one count of this clone. The CDR3 reads CASSQGGITGELFF. In DNA form, the CDR3 reads TGCGCCAGCAGCCAAGGAGGTATCACCGGGGAGCTGTTTTTT. V gene TRBV4-1 combines with J gene TRBJ2-2; D is ambiguous. The CDR3 spans 14 residues. Per the germline V gene, CDR1 is MGHRA and CDR2 is YSYEKL. The V end was cut by 1 base, the J end by 4 bases, with 7 bases between.

This sequence joins TRBV16 and TRBJ1-2, with D possibly TRBD1 on 6 matching bases. Germline V gives CDR1 KGHSY, CDR2 FQNENV. This CDR3 has 14 residues. V dropped 4 bases and J dropped 0 bases, with 9 bases sitting between them. As DNA, the CDR3 is TGTGCCAGCAGCCCCCCAGGGGCTAACTATGGCTACACCTTC. Its protein is CASSPPGANYGYTF.

This clone showed up just once. This chain links TRBV5-6 with TRBJ1-6; perhaps TRBD1 as D (5 bases). Germline-derived CDR1 and CDR2 are SGHDT and YYEEEE. The ends were cut back, 1 base at V and 5 bases at J, with 16 bases in the middle. This CDR3 comprises 17 residues. CDR3 bases: TGTGCCAGCAGCTTGACCTTGGCGGGGCGGGATAATTCACCCCTCCACTTT. It specifies CASSLTLAGRDNSPLHF.

V is TRBV6-5 and J is TRBJ1-1, with 9 bases matching TRBD1. Germline lookup yields CDR1 MNHEY and CDR2 SVGAGI. The CDR3 is 15 residues long. The ends lost 6 bases at V and 5 bases at J; junction bases unmatched: 10. CDR3 loop: CASSQDRGEWTEAFF. DNA for the CDR3: TGTGCCAGCAGCCAGGACAGGGGAGAGTGGACTGAAGCTTTCTTT.

The rearrangement links TRBV2 to TRBJ2-1; TRBD1 agrees at 10 bases. Per germline, CDR1 SNHLY and CDR2 FYNNEI. The CDR3 covers 15 residues. Trimming at V came to 6 bases and at J to 5 bases, leaving 7 bases not matched to a gene. CDR3 nucleotide sequence: TGTGCCAGCAGAGGCGACAGGGGGCGCCACAATGAGCAGTTCTTC. Translated: CASRGDRGRHNEQFF.

The CDR3 DNA follows: TGTGCCACCAGCAGACAGGGATCGACGCAGAATGGCTACACCTTC. Protein sequence: CATSRQGSTQNGYTF. The chain employs TRBV15 and TRBJ1-2; TRBD1 might be the D (5 bases). CDR1 LNHNV and CDR2 YYDKDF come from the germline V gene (reference sequence). V was pared by 2 bases and J by 6 bases, with 16 bases between. The CDR3 is 15 amino acids.

The chain employs TRBV7-9 and TRBJ2-5; D remains unclear. The CDR3 extends over 13 amino acids. Germline V gene data show CDR1 as SEHNR and CDR2 as FQNEAQ (reference sequence). V lost 5 bases, J lost 7 bases, and 14 bases lay in between. The CDR3 protein is CASSPGGDGTQYF. The CDR3 DNA follows: TGTGCCAGCAGCCCCGGCGGCGATGGGACCCAGTACTTC.

V usage is TRBV7-9 and J usage is TRBJ2-4, with 8 bases lining up with TRBD1. Germline trimming cut 4 bases from V and 0 bases from J; bases unmatched to any gene: 14. CDR1 and CDR2 from the germline V gene are SEHNR and FQNEAQ (reference sequence). The CDR3 length is 19 residues. CDR3 in amino acids: CASSSETGTGSLAKNIQYF. The DNA of the CDR3 is TGTGCCAGCAGCTCCGAAACCGGGACAGGATCTCTAGCCAAAAACATTCAGTACTTC.

This sequence joins TRBV30 and TRBJ2-7; 9 nucleotides align to TRBD1. This CDR3 has 14 residues. Germline trimming cut 3 bases from V and 1 base from J; bases unmatched to any gene: 4. In germline, CDR1 is GTSNPN, CDR2 SVGIG (reference sequence). As DNA, the CDR3 is TGTGCCTGGAGGGTACAGGGGGCATCCTACGAGCAGTACTTC. This codes for CAWRVQGASYEQYF.

The J gene is TRBJ2-3, the V gene TRBV2, with 11 bases matching TRBD2. The CDR3 spans 16 residues. Trimming at V came to 3 bases and at J to 5 bases, leaving 7 bases not matched to a gene. Germline assignment: CDR1 SNHLY and CDR2 FYNNEI. CDR3 nucleotides: TGTGCCAGCAGTGACGTACTAGCGGGAGTGGTAGATACGCAGTATTTT. Translation gives CASSDVLAGVVDTQYF. The whole variable domain, remainder taken from reference TRBV2 and TRBJ2-3, is EPEVTQTPSHQVTQMGQEVILRCVPISNHLYFYWYRQILGQKVEFLVSFYNNEISEKSEIFDDQFSVERPDGSNFTLKIRSTKLEDSAMYFCASSDVLAGVVDTQYFGPGTRLTVL.

The rearrangement links TRBV11-3 to TRBJ2-3; D unclear. Per germline, CDR1 SGHNT and CDR2 YENEEA. Trimming cost V 4 bases and J 5 bases, with 10 bases left between them. CDR3 length equals 13 residues. CDR3 sequence: CASSSHYEDTQYF. CDR3 DNA sequence: TGTGCCAGCAGCTCGCACTACGAAGATACGCAGTATTTT.

J is TRBJ1-5 and V is TRBV10-3, with TRBD1 identical over 7 bases. This CDR3 contains 16 residues. Germline values: CDR1 ENHRY, CDR2 SYGVKD. The CDR3 spells CGSPDREEDSNQPQHF. The CDR3 nucleotides read TGTGGCTCCCCTGACAGGGAAGAAGATAGCAATCAGCCCCAGCATTTT.

The chain carries TRBV18 and TRBJ2-1, with D possibly being TRBD2 (5 bases). V was trimmed by 3 bases and J by 7 bases, leaving 19 bases between them. CDR3 length equals 16 residues. The V gene's germline CDR1 is KGHSH and CDR2 LQKENI. The CDR3: CASSPFFSAGLNEQFF. CDR3 DNA: TGTGCCAGCTCACCTTTTTTTTCCGCGGGCTTAAATGAGCAGTTCTTC.